This TCR beta chain was observed in a study of blood T cell repertoires in COVID-19. Overall study context: Donors in the United States, Italy and Spain gave samples during acute or convalescent COVID-19. Sample material is recorded as cDNA or gDNA derived from T cells, B-cell-depleted T cells, or PBMCs.

From germline, CDR1 is SGHAT and CDR2 FQNNGV. The germline V and J ends were trimmed by 1 base and 5 bases, with 11 bases remaining between them. The CDR3 is 14 residues long. In the source study's methods: Nucleated cell number was recorded as an estimate derived from reference gene primer amplification. Libraries were prepared by immunoSEQ multiplex PCR; TCRdb keeps only in-frame clonotypes and omits some of them. Clone size and the V and J calls come from that table; the DNA yielded D and trimming. Counted here are about 59,000 clones, about nine tenths occurring once; the ten biggest clones make up roughly 15%.

Sequencing was carried out using peripheral blood. This chain connects TRBV11-2 to TRBJ1-2; D is perhaps TRBD1 (6 bases). This clonotype originated in a man at least 80 years old with acute or convalescent COVID-19. In nucleotides, the CDR3 is TGTGCCAGCAGCTTAGGGGCAGGGGTTTATGGCTACACCTTC. It codes for CASSLGAGVYGYTF.